This TCR beta chain was recorded in a study of T-cell reconstitution after alpha-beta-depleted transplantation in children. General study points: After one year, T-cell counts and TCRbeta diversity mostly came from new T cells. Some patients showed high day-60 TCRbeta diversity, which derived from surviving recipient T cells and thymic progenitors.

Germline loops: CDR1 SGHTA, CDR2 FQGNSA. CDR3 length: 15 amino acids. V dropped 5 bases and J dropped 0 bases, with 11 bases sitting between them. The library targeted TCRbeta and was prepared with unique molecular identifiers. TCRdb fed the PCR reads into MiXCR, producing one record per CDR3 protein. Seen here are around 490,000 distinct CDR3 sequences, 9.5% to 12% observed once, and the top ten hold 13% to 15%. This clonotype was counted only a few times. What it binds is not known. This clonotype was obtained from a female patient younger than 10 who had a stem cell transplant for aplastic anemia, so the T cells may come from the graft donor. This specimen consisted of PBMCs, mostly from graft donor cells, obtained 180 days after TCRalphabeta/CD19-depleted stem cell transplant. This chain joins TRBV7-2 and TRBJ2-1; weak D call: TRBD1 (6 bases). The CDR3 spells CASSPGQNSYNEQFF. CDR3 sequence (DNA): TGTGCCAGCAGCCCGGGACAAAACTCCTACAATGAGCAGTTCTTC.